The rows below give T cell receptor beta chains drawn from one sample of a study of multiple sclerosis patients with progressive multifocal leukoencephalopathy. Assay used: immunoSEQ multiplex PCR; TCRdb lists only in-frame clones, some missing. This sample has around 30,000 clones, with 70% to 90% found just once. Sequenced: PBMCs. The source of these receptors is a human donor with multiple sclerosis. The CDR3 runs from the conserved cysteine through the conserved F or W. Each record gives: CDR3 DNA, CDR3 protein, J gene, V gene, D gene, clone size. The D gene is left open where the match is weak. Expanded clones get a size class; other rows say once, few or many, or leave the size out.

TGCGCCAGCAGCTATGGGACTAGCGGGAGGGGTTACAATGAGCAGTTCTTC CASSYGTSGRGYNEQFF TRBJ2-1 TRBV4-3 TRBD2 .
TGTGCCTGGAGGCAGGGGGCGCCGGCGAACACTGAAGCTTTCTTT CAWRQGAPANTEAFF TRBJ1-1 TRBV30 TRBD1 .
TGTGCCAGCGGAAGGGACAGTTACCAGCCCCAGCATTTT CASGRDSYQPQHF TRBJ1-5 TRBV27 TRBD1 .
TGTGCCAGCAGGGACACAGGGGACACTGAAGCTTTCTTT CASRDTGDTEAFF TRBJ1-1 TRBV6-1 TRBD1 .
TGTGCCAGCAGTCACGGGGGAAATGAGCAGTTCTTC CASSHGGNEQFF TRBJ2-1 TRBV27 . .
TGTGCCAGCAGCGTCCGGGACAGCTACGAGCAGTACTTC CASSVRDSYEQYF TRBJ2-7 TRBV5-4 TRBD1 .
TGCAGCGTTGAAGATAGAGGAGGTCACCTACCCTACGAGCAGTACTTC CSVEDRGGHLPYEQYF TRBJ2-7 TRBV29-1 . .
TGTGCCAGCAGTTACAATGGGGCTCGGCAGCCCCAGCATTTT CASSYNGARQPQHF TRBJ1-5 TRBV6-6 . .
TGTGCCAGTAGTGGTATAAACTTAGGGGAACGCGAGCAGTACTTC CASSGINLGEREQYF TRBJ2-7 TRBV19 . .
TGTGCCAGCAGCGCCCGGGCCCCAGGGGCCTACACTGAAGCTTTCTTT CASSARAPGAYTEAFF TRBJ1-1 TRBV9 . .
TGTGCCAGCAGTGACCTGGTTTCCTACACCGGGGAGCTGTTTTTT CASSDLVSYTGELFF TRBJ2-2 TRBV6-1 . .
TGTGCCAGCAGTTCGACTAGCGGGAGCTCCTACAATGAGCAGTTCTTC CASSSTSGSSYNEQFF TRBJ2-1 TRBV2 TRBD2 .
TGCGCCAGCAGCCAAGATCTACCGGGGACTCCTGGAAACACCATATATTTT CASSQDLPGTPGNTIYF TRBJ1-3 TRBV4-3 . .
TGTGCCAGCAGCTCCCTCTATCGCGGGCAGGACAATGAGCAGTTCTTC CASSSLYRGQDNEQFF TRBJ2-1 TRBV11-2 . .
TGTGCCAGTAGTAAGGCCTCGTATTACGAGCAGTACTTC CASSKASYYEQYF TRBJ2-7 TRBV19 . .
TGTGCCACTCGAGAGACAATTCGGAACACCGGGGAGCTGTTTTTT CATRETIRNTGELFF TRBJ2-2 TRBV6-1 . .
TGTGCCAGCAGCCCAACCGGGACGGGGACCTACGAGCAGTACTTC CASSPTGTGTYEQYF TRBJ2-7 TRBV28 . .
TGTGCCACCAAGACTAGCCTTGACGTCACCGGGGAGCTGTTTTTT CATKTSLDVTGELFF TRBJ2-2 TRBV6-1 TRBD2 .
TGTGCCAGTAGTATAGATGCGCTGAACACCGGGGAGCTGTTTTTT CASSIDALNTGELFF TRBJ2-2 TRBV19 . .
TGTGCCAGCAGCTTCGACTCCGACAGCGAGCAGTACTTC CASSFDSDSEQYF TRBJ2-7 TRBV5-4 . .
TGTGCCAGCAGGTCGGACGGGTTCACTGAAGCTTTCTTT CASRSDGFTEAFF TRBJ1-1 TRBV25-1 . once
TGTGCCAGCGAAAAAACCGGAGGCTACACCTTC CASEKTGGYTF TRBJ1-2 TRBV21-1 . once
TGTGCCAGCTCACGGGAAGGGAGGAACACTGAAGCTTTCTTT CASSREGRNTEAFF TRBJ1-1 TRBV18 . once
TGTGCCAGCTCACGAGACGGGAGAGCGGTCTACAATGAGCAGTTCTTC CASSRDGRAVYNEQFF TRBJ2-1 TRBV18 . once
TGTGCCAGCAGTGAAATCGGGACTACCTTCAATGAGCAGTTCTTC CASSEIGTTFNEQFF TRBJ2-1 TRBV6-1 TRBD2 .
TGCAGCGTAACTACAAGTTCTGGGGCCAACGTCCTGACTTTC CSVTTSSGANVLTF TRBJ2-6 TRBV29-1 . once
TGCGCCAGCAGCCAGGGCGGGAGGGCCTACAATGAGCAGTTCTTC CASSQGGRAYNEQFF TRBJ2-1 TRBV4-3 TRBD2 .
TGTGCCAGTGGGGGGCCCTTTGAAGCTTTCTTT CASGGPFEAFF TRBJ1-1 TRBV19 . .
TGTGCCAGTAGTCCGGGTGTTTGGCGGGACCATAGGAGCTCCTACGAGCAGTACTTC CASSPGVWRDHRSSYEQYF TRBJ2-7 TRBV19 . .
TGTGCCAGCAGCTTAGAGCCAGGGGGCATCTATGAGCAGTTCTTC CASSLEPGGIYEQFF TRBJ2-1 TRBV7-2 TRBD1 few
TGTGCCAGTTCCGGTGACTCCTACGAGCAGTACTTC CASSGDSYEQYF TRBJ2-7 TRBV19 . .
TGCAGCGATGGGGGACCCGGCGAGAGCTACACCTTC CSDGGPGESYTF TRBJ1-2 TRBV29-1 . .
TGTGCCAGCAGTTACTCGAACCGGGTGACGAACAATGAGCAGTTCTTC CASSYSNRVTNNEQFF TRBJ2-1 TRBV6-5 . .
TGTGCCAGCAGTTTATGGCGGGAGGACTACAATGAGCAGTTCTTC CASSLWREDYNEQFF TRBJ2-1 TRBV28 TRBD2 .
TGTGCCAGCAGCTTAGGAGGGACCTATGGCTACACCTTC CASSLGGTYGYTF TRBJ1-2 TRBV11-2 . .
TGTGCCAGCAGCTCAAGCAGCTTAGTGGGCGAGCCCCGGATCGGGGAGCTGTTTTTT CASSSSSLVGEPRIGELFF TRBJ2-2 TRBV7-9 . .
TGTGCGACCTCGCAGGACTTTCGAGGGAATAGCAATCAGCCCCAGCATTTT CATSQDFRGNSNQPQHF TRBJ1-5 TRBV27 . .
TGTGCCAGCAGTCCTATACAGGGAAGAACCTACGAGCAGTACTTC CASSPIQGRTYEQYF TRBJ2-7 TRBV6-6 . .
TGCGCCAGCAGCCAATCAGGGGACTATGGCTACACCTTC CASSQSGDYGYTF TRBJ1-2 TRBV5-1 . .
TGTGCCAGCAGCCCGGACAAAAACTATGGCTACACCTTC CASSPDKNYGYTF TRBJ1-2 TRBV5-4 . .
TGTGCCAGTAGTGGGACTAGCGGGATCGGCGGGTCCTACAATGAGCAGTTCTTC CASSGTSGIGGSYNEQFF TRBJ2-1 TRBV19 TRBD2 .
TGTGCCAGCAGTTTGGTTGGGCTACAAAACACCATATATTTT CASSLVGLQNTIYF TRBJ1-3 TRBV28 . .
TGTGCCAGTAGTCGGCGGGGGAACTACGAGCAGTACTTC CASSRRGNYEQYF TRBJ2-7 TRBV19 TRBD2 .
TGCGCCAGCAGCCAAGACAGGGCCACCGGGGAGCTGTTTTTT CASSQDRATGELFF TRBJ2-2 TRBV4-3 . .
TGTGCCAGCAGCTTAGGGGGTTCTCAGCCCCAGCATTTT CASSLGGSQPQHF TRBJ1-5 TRBV7-6 . .
TGTGCCAGCAGCCCACGAGCCGGGGAGTGGTACTTC CASSPRAGEWYF TRBJ2-7 TRBV5-6 . .
TGTGCCAGCAGCGTAGGCGGGCTAGCGGGAGTTGGGACGAGTAGCACAGATACGCAGTATTTT CASSVGGLAGVGTSSTDTQYF TRBJ2-3 TRBV9 TRBD2 .
TGTGCCAGCAGCCAAGATCTGGACAGCTCCTACGAGCAGTACTTC CASSQDLDSSYEQYF TRBJ2-7 TRBV5-4 . once
TGTGCCAGCAGCGCTGGACAGGGACATGGCTACACCTTC CASSAGQGHGYTF TRBJ1-2 TRBV7-3 TRBD1 .
TGTGCCATCAAAGGGAACACCGGGGAGCTGTTTTTT CAIKGNTGELFF TRBJ2-2 TRBV10-3 . .
TGTGCCAGCTCAGGAGGACCCGAACTGTTTTTT CASSGGPELFF TRBJ1-4 TRBV18 . .
TGCGCCAGCAGCCTCGGGGGTGCCCCCCCCTACAATGAGCAGTTCTTC CASSLGGAPPYNEQFF TRBJ2-1 TRBV5-1 . once
TGTGCCTCCAGGGTTGCCTACGAGCAGTACTTC CASRVAYEQYF TRBJ2-7 TRBV5-6 . .
TGTGCCAGTAGTCCGCCCCCTTTTAGCGGGACGTACAATGAGCAGTTCTTC CASSPPPFSGTYNEQFF TRBJ2-1 TRBV19 TRBD2 once
TGCGCCAGCAGCCAAGGTACTAGCGGGAGGGTCAGAGATACGCAGTATTTT CASSQGTSGRVRDTQYF TRBJ2-3 TRBV4-3 TRBD2 .
TGTGCCAGTAGTATAGATCCCCCAGGGGTTTTTGAAGCTTTCTTT CASSIDPPGVFEAFF TRBJ1-1 TRBV19 . .
TGTGCCATCAGTGAGGGGTCCTACGAGCAGTACTTC CAISEGSYEQYF TRBJ2-7 TRBV10-3 . once
TGTGCCAGCAGTGAAGAAGTGGAGGGCAGTCTGTGGCCCCAGCATTTT CASSEEVEGSLWPQHF TRBJ1-5 TRBV6-1 . .
TGTGCCAGCTCATCGGACAGGGTTGGAAACACCATATATTTT CASSSDRVGNTIYF TRBJ1-3 TRBV18 TRBD1 .
TGTGCCGGCAGTGGGGGGACAAGTTGGGAGCAGTACTTC CAGSGGTSWEQYF TRBJ2-7 TRBV2 . .